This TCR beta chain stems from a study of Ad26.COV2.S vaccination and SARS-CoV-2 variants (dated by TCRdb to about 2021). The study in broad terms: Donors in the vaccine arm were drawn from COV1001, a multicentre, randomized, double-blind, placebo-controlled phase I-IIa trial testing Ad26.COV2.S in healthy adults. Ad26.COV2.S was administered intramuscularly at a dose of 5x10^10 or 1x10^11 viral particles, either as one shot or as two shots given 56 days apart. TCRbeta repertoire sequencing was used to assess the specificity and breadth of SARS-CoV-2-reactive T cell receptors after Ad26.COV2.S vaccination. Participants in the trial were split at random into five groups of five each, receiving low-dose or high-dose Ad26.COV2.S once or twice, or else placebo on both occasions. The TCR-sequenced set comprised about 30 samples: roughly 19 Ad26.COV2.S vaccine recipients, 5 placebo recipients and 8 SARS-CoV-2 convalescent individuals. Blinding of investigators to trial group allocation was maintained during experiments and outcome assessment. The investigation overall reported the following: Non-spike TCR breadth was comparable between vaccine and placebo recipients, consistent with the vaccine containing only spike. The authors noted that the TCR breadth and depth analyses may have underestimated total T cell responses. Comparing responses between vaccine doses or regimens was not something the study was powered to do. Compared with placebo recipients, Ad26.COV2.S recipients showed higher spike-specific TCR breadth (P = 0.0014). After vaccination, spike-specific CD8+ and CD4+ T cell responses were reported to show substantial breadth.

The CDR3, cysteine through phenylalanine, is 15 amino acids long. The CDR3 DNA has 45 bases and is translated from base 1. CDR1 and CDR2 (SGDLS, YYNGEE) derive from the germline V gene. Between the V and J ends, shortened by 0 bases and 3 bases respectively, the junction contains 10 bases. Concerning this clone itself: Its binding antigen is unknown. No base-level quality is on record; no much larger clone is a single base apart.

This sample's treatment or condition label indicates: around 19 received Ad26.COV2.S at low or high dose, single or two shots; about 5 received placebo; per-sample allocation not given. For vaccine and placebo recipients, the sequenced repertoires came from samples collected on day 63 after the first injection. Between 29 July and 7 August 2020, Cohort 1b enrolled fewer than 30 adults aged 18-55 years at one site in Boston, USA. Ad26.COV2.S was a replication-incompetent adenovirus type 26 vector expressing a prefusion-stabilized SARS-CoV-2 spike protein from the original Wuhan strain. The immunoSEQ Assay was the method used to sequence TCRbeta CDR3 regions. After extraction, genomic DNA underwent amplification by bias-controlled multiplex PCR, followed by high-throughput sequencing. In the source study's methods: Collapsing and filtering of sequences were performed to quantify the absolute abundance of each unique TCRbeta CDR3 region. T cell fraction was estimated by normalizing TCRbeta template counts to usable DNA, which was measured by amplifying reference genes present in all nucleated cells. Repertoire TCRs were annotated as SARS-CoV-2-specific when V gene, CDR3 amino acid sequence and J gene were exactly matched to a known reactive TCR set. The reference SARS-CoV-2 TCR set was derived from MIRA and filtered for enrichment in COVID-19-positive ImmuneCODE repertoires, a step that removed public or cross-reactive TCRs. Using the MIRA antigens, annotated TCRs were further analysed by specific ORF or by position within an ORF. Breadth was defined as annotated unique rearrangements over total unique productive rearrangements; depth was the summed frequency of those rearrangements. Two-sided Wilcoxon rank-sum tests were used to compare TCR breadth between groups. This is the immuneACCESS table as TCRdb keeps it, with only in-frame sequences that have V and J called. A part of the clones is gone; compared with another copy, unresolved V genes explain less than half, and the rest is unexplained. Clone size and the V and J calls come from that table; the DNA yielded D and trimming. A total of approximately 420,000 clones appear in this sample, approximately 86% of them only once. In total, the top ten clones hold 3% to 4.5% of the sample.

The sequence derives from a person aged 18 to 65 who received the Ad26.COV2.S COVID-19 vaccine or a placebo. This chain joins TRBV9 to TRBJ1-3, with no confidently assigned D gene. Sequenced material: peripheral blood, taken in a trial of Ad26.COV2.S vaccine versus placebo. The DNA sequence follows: TGTGCCAGCAGCGTAGGATGGGGTGGTGGAAACACCATATATTTT. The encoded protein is CASSVGWGGGNTIYF.